Listed below are T cell receptor beta chains from one sample, sequenced in a study of blood T cell repertoires in COVID-19. Profiled with immunoSEQ multiplex PCR; TCRdb holds only in-frame clones, not every one. The sample comprises over 20,000 clones, 75% to 95% of which are singletons, and roughly 7% rests with the top ten. Sample: peripheral blood. The source is a man aged 65 to 85 with active COVID-19. CDR3s include the opening cysteine and the closing phenylalanine or tryptophan. The D gene is left open where the match is weak. Size is omitted from some rows. Given values are once, few, many or a class for expanded clones.

d_call: NA
v_call: TRBV6-2/TRBV6-3
j_call: TRBJ1-6
clone_size: NA
cdr3_nt: TGTGCCAGCAGCGCGGGAAGCAGGAATTCACCCCTCCACTTT
cdr3_aa: CASSAGSRNSPLHF

d_call: NA
v_call: TRBV6-2/TRBV6-3
j_call: TRBJ1-6
clone_size: few
cdr3_nt: TGTGCCAGCGGCCGGGAGCTTCGAAATTCACCCCTCCACTTT
cdr3_aa: CASGRELRNSPLHF

d_call: NA
v_call: TRBV5-1
j_call: TRBJ1-5
clone_size: NA
cdr3_nt: TGCGCCAGCAGCTTGGGACAGCCCGCGGGGCAGCCCCAGCATTTT
cdr3_aa: CASSLGQPAGQPQHF

d_call: NA
v_call: TRBV28
j_call: TRBJ2-7
clone_size: NA
cdr3_nt: TGTGCCAGCAGTGGCCCCGGGACTGATTACGAGCAGTACTTC
cdr3_aa: CASSGPGTDYEQYF

d_call: NA
v_call: TRBV6-5
j_call: TRBJ1-2
clone_size: NA
cdr3_nt: TGTGCCAGCAGGTCAAGCTCTGACTATGGCTACACCTTC
cdr3_aa: CASRSSSDYGYTF

d_call: TRBD1
v_call: TRBV4-1
j_call: TRBJ2-7
clone_size: NA
cdr3_nt: TGCGCCAGCAGCCAGAGCGGGGACAGGGGACGCGCGGGCGTTTACGAGCAGTACTTC
cdr3_aa: CASSQSGDRGRAGVYEQYF

d_call: NA
v_call: TRBV11-1
j_call: TRBJ2-7
clone_size: NA
cdr3_nt: TGTGCCAGCAGCAAAAGGTTTGGACAGTCTGTCGAGCAGTACTTC
cdr3_aa: CASSKRFGQSVEQYF

d_call: NA
v_call: TRBV5-6
j_call: TRBJ1-2
clone_size: NA
cdr3_nt: TGTGCCAGCAGCTGGCAGGGGCCTACTGGGGGCTACACCTTC
cdr3_aa: CASSWQGPTGGYTF

d_call: TRBD1
v_call: TRBV10-2
j_call: TRBJ1-1
clone_size: NA
cdr3_nt: TGCGCCAGCAGGGGCAGGGGGCCTGAAGCTTTCTTT
cdr3_aa: CASRGRGPEAFF

d_call: TRBD1
v_call: TRBV28
j_call: TRBJ1-5
clone_size: NA
cdr3_nt: TGTGCCAGCAGTAACGACAGGGGAGGTCAGCCCCAGCATTTT
cdr3_aa: CASSNDRGGQPQHF

d_call: NA
v_call: TRBV28
j_call: TRBJ1-6
clone_size: medium-sized
cdr3_nt: TGTGCCAGCAGTCCCCGGACCGGGGGTTATTCACCCCTCCACTTT
cdr3_aa: CASSPRTGGYSPLHF

d_call: TRBD2
v_call: TRBV13
j_call: TRBJ2-3
clone_size: NA
cdr3_nt: TGTGCCAGCAGCTCCCTTGGCGGGCGGGGGGGGCCCACAGATACGCAGTATTTT
cdr3_aa: CASSSLGGRGGPTDTQYF

d_call: TRBD1
v_call: TRBV5-5
j_call: TRBJ1-3
clone_size: NA
cdr3_nt: TGTGCCAGCAGCTTGGCAGGGGGCGACTCTGGAAACACCATATATTTT
cdr3_aa: CASSLAGGDSGNTIYF

d_call: NA
v_call: TRBV29-1
j_call: TRBJ2-1
clone_size: NA
cdr3_nt: TGCAGCGTTGAAGATCGAGTCTTGAATCAGCAGTTCTTC
cdr3_aa: CSVEDRVLNQQFF

d_call: NA
v_call: TRBV18
j_call: TRBJ2-2
clone_size: few
cdr3_nt: TGTGCCAGCTCACCAACAGGGCGGGTCGGGGAGCTGTTTTTT
cdr3_aa: CASSPTGRVGELFF

d_call: NA
v_call: TRBV7-2
j_call: TRBJ2-7
clone_size: NA
cdr3_nt: TGTGCCAGCAGTTCCACCGGGGGACCCTACGAGCAGTACTTC
cdr3_aa: CASSSTGGPYEQYF

d_call: TRBD1
v_call: TRBV23-1
j_call: TRBJ1-2
clone_size: NA
cdr3_nt: TGCGCCAGCAGTCCCGGGACAGGGGTTATAAACTATGGCTACACCTTC
cdr3_aa: CASSPGTGVINYGYTF

d_call: NA
v_call: TRBV4-1
j_call: TRBJ2-7
clone_size: NA
cdr3_nt: TGCGCCAGCAGCCAGACAGCTTCCTACGAGCAGTACTTC
cdr3_aa: CASSQTASYEQYF

d_call: NA
v_call: TRBV7-3
j_call: TRBJ2-5
clone_size: NA
cdr3_nt: TGTGCCAGCAGCCCTAGTAGTGGGTTAGAGACCCAGTACTTC
cdr3_aa: CASSPSSGLETQYF

d_call: TRBD1
v_call: TRBV5-6
j_call: TRBJ1-2
clone_size: NA
cdr3_nt: TGTGCCAGCAGCCTAGGACAGGGAGACTATGGCTACACCTTC
cdr3_aa: CASSLGQGDYGYTF

d_call: TRBD2
v_call: TRBV7-2
j_call: TRBJ2-7
clone_size: few
cdr3_nt: TGTGCCAGCAGCCCCGGCGGAGCGGGAGGGTACGAGCAGTACTTC
cdr3_aa: CASSPGGAGGYEQYF

d_call: NA
v_call: TRBV24-1
j_call: TRBJ1-5
clone_size: NA
cdr3_nt: TGTGCCACCAGTGATTCAGGGACTAGGAATCAGCCCCAGCATTTT
cdr3_aa: CATSDSGTRNQPQHF

d_call: NA
v_call: TRBV6-5
j_call: TRBJ1-1
clone_size: once
cdr3_nt: TGTGCCAGCAGACCCCCGGGACAGAACACTGAAGCTTTCTTT
cdr3_aa: CASRPPGQNTEAFF

d_call: NA
v_call: TRBV19
j_call: TRBJ1-2
clone_size: NA
cdr3_nt: TGTGCCAGTAGTCCGGCCGGGACACTATTTTATGGCTACACCTTC
cdr3_aa: CASSPAGTLFYGYTF

d_call: NA
v_call: TRBV7-2
j_call: TRBJ2-3
clone_size: NA
cdr3_nt: TGTGCCAGCAGCTTAAGAGGAGGGGACTCAGATACGCAGTATTTT
cdr3_aa: CASSLRGGDSDTQYF

d_call: NA
v_call: TRBV19
j_call: TRBJ2-6
clone_size: NA
cdr3_nt: TGTGCCAGTAGTATCTGGGCAGGTGTCTCTGGGGCCAACGTCCTGACTTTC
cdr3_aa: CASSIWAGVSGANVLTF

d_call: NA
v_call: TRBV6-5
j_call: TRBJ1-6
clone_size: NA
cdr3_nt: TGTGCCAGCAGTTACCTAGGACAGCTTTCACCCCTCCACTTT
cdr3_aa: CASSYLGQLSPLHF

d_call: TRBD1
v_call: TRBV18
j_call: TRBJ1-1
clone_size: NA
cdr3_nt: TGTGCCAGCTCACCACGGACAGGGAACACTGAAGCTTTCTTT
cdr3_aa: CASSPRTGNTEAFF

d_call: NA
v_call: TRBV5-6
j_call: TRBJ1-2
clone_size: NA
cdr3_nt: TGTGCCAGCAGCCAATACAGGACCCCGTACTATGGCTACACCTTC
cdr3_aa: CASSQYRTPYYGYTF

d_call: NA
v_call: TRBV7-8
j_call: TRBJ1-5
clone_size: NA
cdr3_nt: TGTGCCAGCAGCCCTAGAGTGGGGGCCGGACAGCCCCAGCATTTT
cdr3_aa: CASSPRVGAGQPQHF

d_call: NA
v_call: TRBV28
j_call: TRBJ1-5
clone_size: NA
cdr3_nt: TGTGCCAGCAGGCATATCGGTGGACAGTATCGGGATTTT
cdr3_aa: CASRHIGGQYRDF

d_call: TRBD2
v_call: TRBV28
j_call: TRBJ2-7
clone_size: NA
cdr3_nt: TGTGCCAGCACACCGGGACTAGCGACCTACGAGCAGTACTTC
cdr3_aa: CASTPGLATYEQYF

d_call: NA
v_call: TRBV12-5
j_call: TRBJ2-1
clone_size: NA
cdr3_nt: TGTGCTAGTGCCCTCACAGGGTACAATGAGCAGTTCTTC
cdr3_aa: CASALTGYNEQFF

d_call: TRBD2
v_call: TRBV5-1
j_call: TRBJ2-3
clone_size: NA
cdr3_nt: TGCGCCAGCAGCTATAGCGGGAGGTCTAGCACAGATACGCAGTATTTT
cdr3_aa: CASSYSGRSSTDTQYF

d_call: TRBD1
v_call: TRBV3-1/TRBV3-2
j_call: TRBJ1-2
clone_size: NA
cdr3_nt: TGTGCCAGCAGCCAAGAAAGCACAGGGGTGAGGGGCTACACCTTC
cdr3_aa: CASSQESTGVRGYTF

d_call: TRBD2
v_call: TRBV4-2
j_call: TRBJ2-1
clone_size: NA
cdr3_nt: TGTGCCAGCAGCGCGGGACTAGCGGGGAACAATGAGCAGTTCTTC
cdr3_aa: CASSAGLAGNNEQFF

d_call: TRBD1
v_call: TRBV28
j_call: TRBJ2-7
clone_size: NA
cdr3_nt: TGTGCCAGCAGTCCCGGGGACAGGAGGACCTACGAGCAGTACTTC
cdr3_aa: CASSPGDRRTYEQYF

d_call: NA
v_call: TRBV5-1
j_call: TRBJ1-1
clone_size: NA
cdr3_nt: TGCGCCAGCAGCCGTACTCCAGACAGGCGGAACACTGAAGCTTTCTTT
cdr3_aa: CASSRTPDRRNTEAFF

d_call: NA
v_call: TRBV7-9
j_call: TRBJ2-3
clone_size: NA
cdr3_nt: TGTGCCAGCACCTGGAGCCTCACAGATACGCAGTATTTT
cdr3_aa: CASTWSLTDTQYF